Included here is one T cell receptor beta chain sequence, with context. The source of the sample is a study of blood T cell repertoires in COVID-19. V was clipped by 2 bases and J by 9 bases; unmatched bases: 13. CDR3 length: 16 residues. CDR1 is WNHNN and CDR2 is SYGVQD in the germline V gene (reference sequence). This table comes from immunoSEQ multiplex PCR, and its TCRdb copy is limited to in-frame clones, with some not included. Among approximately 200,000 clones, about 85% were seen once, and the ten largest hold less than 3.5%. The source material was peripheral blood. This TCR derives from a woman in her thirties with active or convalescent COVID-19. The gene calls are TRBV10-1 and TRBJ2-1; TRBD2 matches 7 bases. The CDR3 nucleotides read TGCGCCAGCAGTGAGGGGTCTGCGGGAGCGAAATTTGAGCAGTTCTTC. Translating gives CASSEGSAGAKFEQFF.